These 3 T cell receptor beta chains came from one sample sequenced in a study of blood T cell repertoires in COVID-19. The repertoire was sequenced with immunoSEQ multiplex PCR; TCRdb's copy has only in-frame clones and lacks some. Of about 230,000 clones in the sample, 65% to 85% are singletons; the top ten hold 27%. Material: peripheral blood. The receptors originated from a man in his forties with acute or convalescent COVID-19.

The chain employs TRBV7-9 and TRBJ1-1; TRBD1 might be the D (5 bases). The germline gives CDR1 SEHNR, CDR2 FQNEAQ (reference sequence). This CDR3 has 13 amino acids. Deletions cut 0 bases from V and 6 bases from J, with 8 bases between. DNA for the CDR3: TGTGCCAGCAGCTTAGCAAGGGGTTCTGAAGCTTTCTTT. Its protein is CASSLARGSEAFF. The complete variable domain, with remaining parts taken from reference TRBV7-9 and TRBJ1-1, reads DTGVSQNPRHKITKRGQNVTFRCDPISEHNRLYWYRQTLGQGPEFLTYFQNEAQLEKSRLLSDRFSAERPKGSFSTLEIQRTEQGDSAMYLCASSLARGSEAFFGQGTRLTVV.

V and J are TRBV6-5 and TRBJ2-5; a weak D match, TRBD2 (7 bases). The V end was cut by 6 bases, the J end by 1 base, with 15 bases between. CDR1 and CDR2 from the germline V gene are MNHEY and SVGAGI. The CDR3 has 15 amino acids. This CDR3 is CASRNRGAGQETQYF. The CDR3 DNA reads TGTGCCAGCAGAAACCGGGGGGCCGGCCAAGAGACCCAGTACTTC.

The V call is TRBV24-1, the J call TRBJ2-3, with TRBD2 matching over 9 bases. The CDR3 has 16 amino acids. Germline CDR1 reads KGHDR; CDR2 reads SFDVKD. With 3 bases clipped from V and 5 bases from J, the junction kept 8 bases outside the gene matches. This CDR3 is CATSDPREGQEDTQYF. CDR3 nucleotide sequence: TGTGCCACCAGTGATCCGCGGGAGGGCCAGGAAGATACGCAGTATTTT.